This passage covers 23 T cell receptor beta chains from one sample sequenced in a study of beta chain features in type 1 diabetes. TCRB transcripts that were expressed got sequenced, as all of the isolated RNA had been reverse transcribed. The data were produced by immunoSEQ multiplex PCR, yet TCRdb's version contains in-frame clones alone and is incomplete. The table has a few hundred thousand clones, around 14% seen once. Material: naive CD4+ T cells from blood. Receptor source: a young man in good health.

The chain's CDR3 is CSGRTAMNTEAFF. Here the CDR3 DNA reads TGCAGCGGGAGGACGGCAATGAACACTGAAGCTTTCTTT. V usage is TRBV29-1 and J usage is TRBJ1-1; D uncertain. Germline CDR1 reads SQVTM; CDR2 reads ANQGSEA. The ends were cut back, 7 bases at V and 0 bases at J, with 12 bases in the middle. This CDR3 region has 13 residues.

This clone was detected only a few times. This sequence joins TRBV11-3 and TRBJ2-1, with 12 bases that match TRBD2. From germline, CDR1 is SGHNT and CDR2 YENEEA. Trimming cost V 8 bases and J 10 bases; bases outside gene matches: 12. This CDR3 spans 15 amino acids. CDR3 nucleotides: TGTGCCAGCTGCCTACGACTAGCGGGAGTGTCAGAGCAGTTCTTC. This codes for CASCLRLAGVSEQFF.

The chain joins TRBV7-8 to TRBJ1-5; 8 nucleotides match TRBD1. The V segment lost 8 bases and the J segment 2 bases; nucleotides outside the gene matches: 2. The CDR3 is made up of 13 amino acids. Germline lookup yields CDR1 SGHVS and CDR2 FQNEAQ. The CDR3 is CASGQGRNQPQHF. CDR3 sequence (DNA): TGTGCCAGCGGACAGGGACGCAATCAGCCCCAGCATTTT.

V and J are TRBV7-9 and TRBJ2-7; possibly TRBD1 for D (5 bases). V lost 10 bases and J 4 bases, leaving 14 bases between the germline ends. The CDR3 contains 12 residues. Looked up from germline, CDR1 is SEHNR and CDR2 is FQNEAQ (reference sequence). DNA for the CDR3: TGTGCCACCACCACAGGTTATTACGAGCAGTACTTC. Translation: CATTTGYYEQYF.

J is TRBJ1-2 and V is TRBV7-4; D ambiguous. With 2 bases removed from V and 2 bases from J, the gap between germline ends came to 12 bases. CDR1 and CDR2 (germline): SGHVT, SQSDAQ. The CDR3 has 15 residues. CDR3 DNA: TGTGCCAGCAGCTTAAGGTCCAGGTCAAACTATGGCTACACCTTC. This sequence encodes CASSLRSRSNYGYTF.

The gene calls are TRBV9 and TRBJ2-7, with a tentative D call TRBD2 (7 bases). This CDR3 has 13 amino acids. Germline V gene data show CDR1 as SGDLS and CDR2 as YYNGEE. Trimming shortened V by 10 bases and J by 2 bases, and 16 bases separated the two germline ends. This chain's CDR3 is CASGGGRPYEQYV. The CDR3 region has the DNA TGTGCCTCGGGGGGCGGCAGACCCTACGAGCAGTACGTC.

V usage is TRBV6-5 and J usage is TRBJ1-1; TRBD1 matches at 7 bases. CDR1 and CDR2 (germline): MNHEY, SVGAGI. This CDR3 contains 15 residues. V lost 5 bases and J lost 0; bases outside the gene matches: 6. CDR3 bases: TGTGCCAGCAGTGGTGGAGGGACAGTGAACACTGAAGCTTTCTTT. It specifies CASSGGGTVNTEAFF.

The V gene is TRBV9, the J gene TRBJ1-6; D gene unclear. Germline loops: CDR1 SGDLS, CDR2 YYNGEE. This CDR3 is built from 15 residues. The ends were cut back, 0 bases at V and 6 bases at J, with 10 bases in the middle. In DNA form, the CDR3 reads TGTGCCAGCAGCGTAGGGATATTATCTAATTCACCCCTCCACTTT. Residues: CASSVGILSNSPLHF.

This clone was observed a handful of times. The chain combines TRBV7-2 with TRBJ2-3, with a weak D call TRBD1 (6 bases). V was cut by 6 bases and J by 6 bases, with 16 bases left in between. This CDR3 has 14 amino acids. Germline assignment: CDR1 SGHTA and CDR2 FQGNSA. The CDR3 sequence is CASSYRVLKDTQYF. As DNA, the CDR3 is TGTGCCAGCAGTTACAGGGTGCTAAAGGATACGCAGTATTTT.

This sequence joins TRBV27 and TRBJ2-5; D perhaps matches TRBD2 (6 bases). The length of the CDR3 is 15 residues. V was trimmed by 3 bases and J by 1 base, leaving 12 bases between them. Germline assignment: CDR1 MNHEY and CDR2 SMNVEV (reference sequence). The CDR3: CASSLRGQGQETQYF. CDR3 bases: TGTGCCAGCAGTTTGCGGGGTCAAGGCCAAGAGACCCAGTACTTC.

This clone has a handful of counts. CDR3 sequence reads: CASSAQRGLYEQYF. DNA of the CDR3: TGTGCCAGCTCAGCTCAAAGGGGCCTCTACGAGCAGTACTTC. V gene TRBV18 combines with J gene TRBJ2-7, with a possible D match to TRBD1 (5 bases). This CDR3 has 14 residues. CDR1 and CDR2 from the germline V gene are KGHSH and LQKENI. The V gene lost 5 bases and the J gene lost 3 bases, with 14 bases spanning the gap.

This clone was counted a few times. The J gene is TRBJ2-1, the V gene TRBV10-3, with D unclear. This CDR3 has 11 residues. Trimming shortened V by 4 bases and J by 7 bases, and 5 bases separated the two germline ends. Germline CDR1 reads ENHRY; CDR2 reads SYGVKD. CDR3 loop: CAISVKNEQFF. The CDR3 DNA sequence: TGTGCCATCAGTGTAAAAAATGAGCAGTTCTTC.

Only a few counts were recorded for this clone. The genes are TRBV25-1 and TRBJ2-3; 12 nucleotides line up with TRBD2. V lost 6 bases and J lost 0; bases outside the gene matches: 4. The CDR3 contains 16 residues. Germline V gene lookup returns CDR1 MGHDK and CDR2 SYGVNS. The CDR3 sequence: CASSRLAGASTDTQYF. DNA for the CDR3: TGTGCCAGCAGCCGACTAGCGGGAGCAAGCACAGATACGCAGTATTTT.

To note about this clone: Other DNA sequences of this sample code for an identical CDR3. The chain combines TRBV5-1 with TRBJ2-3; D unresolved. From germline, CDR1 is SGHRS and CDR2 YFSETQ. Trimming removed 5 bases at V and 3 bases at J, with 7 bases between. The CDR3 consists of 12 residues. The CDR3 sequence: CASSRTTDTQYF. The CDR3 DNA reads TGCGCCAGCAGTCGTACTACAGATACGCAGTATTTT.

The chain has TRBV19 and TRBJ2-1; unclear D gene. Germline CDR1 LNHDA, CDR2 SQIVND (reference sequence). This CDR3 region has 15 residues. Between the trimmed V and J ends, which lost 4 bases and 9 bases, there was a span of 19 bases. DNA for the CDR3: TGTGCCAGTAGTACGCAGGCCCTGACGGTCACTGAGCAGTTCTTC. Translation: CASSTQALTVTEQFF.

This clone was seen a handful of times. The chain is built from TRBV27 and TRBJ1-6, with 7 bases that match TRBD1. With V trimmed by 6 bases and J by 8 bases, 1 base remained unmatched. The CDR3 is 12 residues long. Per the germline V gene, CDR1 is MNHEY and CDR2 is SMNVEV (reference sequence). CDR3 DNA: TGTGCCAGCAGGCAGGGGGATTCACCCCTCCACTTT. It is translated as CASRQGDSPLHF.

The genes are TRBV2 and TRBJ1-2, with D maybe TRBD1 (6 bases). Germline CDR1 reads SNHLY; CDR2 reads FYNNEI. The CDR3 contains 11 residues. Between the trimmed V and J ends, which lost 6 bases and 7 bases, there was a span of 9 bases. The CDR3 is CASSHRVGYTF. Here the CDR3 DNA reads TGTGCCAGCAGCCACAGGGTTGGCTACACCTTC.

The CDR3 is CSVEKGAHGYTF. CDR3 sequence (DNA): TGCAGCGTTGAAAAGGGGGCGCACGGCTACACCTTC. This chain joins TRBV29-1 and TRBJ1-2, with 7 bases aligning to TRBD1. V lost 2 bases to trimming and J lost 8 bases; unmatched junction nucleotides: 5. The CDR3 extends over 12 amino acids. Per the germline V gene, CDR1 is SQVTM and CDR2 is ANQGSEA. Variable domain in full (rest from reference TRBV29-1 and TRBJ1-2): SAVISQKPSRDICQRGTSLTIQCQVDSQVTMMFWYRQQPGQSLTLIATANQGSEATYESGFVIDKFPISRPNLTFSTLTVSNMSPEDSSIYLCSVEKGAHGYTFGSGTRLTVV.

This chain uses TRBV5-4 with TRBJ2-5; 10 bases map to TRBD1. Germline V lookup: CDR1 SGHNT, CDR2 YYREEE (reference sequence). This CDR3 has 15 amino acids. V was pared by 5 bases and J by 5 bases, with 9 bases of the junction left unmatched. As DNA, the CDR3 is TGTGCCAGCAGTCCCCGGGACAGGGGATCGGAGACCCAGTACTTC. Translation gives CASSPRDRGSETQYF.

This clone has just a few counts. J is TRBJ2-3 and V is TRBV29-1, with a tentative D call TRBD1 (5 bases). V lost 6 bases to trimming and J lost 4 bases, with 14 bases between them. Germline CDR1 reads SQVTM; CDR2 reads ANQGSEA. This CDR3 has 13 amino acids. This chain's CDR3 is CSVGSLRADTQYF. Written as DNA, the CDR3 is TGCAGCGTCGGTTCCCTCAGGGCAGATACGCAGTATTTT.

This clone has more than one count but fewer than ten. The V and J genes are TRBV7-2 and TRBJ2-2; 12 nucleotides align to TRBD2. CDR3 size: 15 residues. J lost 6 bases, V lost 5 bases, and 4 bases had no gene match. Germline CDR1 and CDR2: SGHTA and FQGNSA. CDR3 DNA sequence: TGTGCCAGCAGCCCTAGCGGGGGGGCCCCCGGGGAGCTGTTTTTT. Translation: CASSPSGGAPGELFF.

This clone was counted at least ten times. The chain couples TRBV30 to TRBJ1-5; possibly TRBD1 for D (5 bases). The V end was cut by 6 bases, the J end by 4 bases, with 10 bases between. Germline values: CDR1 GTSNPN, CDR2 SVGIG (reference sequence). The CDR3 runs to 12 residues. The CDR3 nucleotides are TGTGCCTGTCGACAGCTTAATCAGCCCCAGCATTTT. Its translation is CACRQLNQPQHF.

This clone has a handful of counts. V gene TRBV9 combines with J gene TRBJ2-1; 7 bases are a match to TRBD2. V lost 1 base, J lost 0 bases, and 4 bases stayed unmatched. The CDR3 has 16 residues. Germline V gives CDR1 SGDLS, CDR2 YYNGEE. CDR3 protein: CASSVRGGGSYNEQFF. CDR3 nucleotides: TGTGCCAGCAGCGTAAGGGGCGGGGGCTCCTACAATGAGCAGTTCTTC.